The sequence of this TCR beta chain was determined in a study of CD8 T cells in Susac syndrome. General observations from the study: An acknowledgment was made by the study that its TCR sequencing and HLA analysis involved relatively few individuals.

The V end lost 2 bases, the J end lost 1 base, and 5 bases lay between the germline ends. The CDR3 runs to 13 residues. Germline CDR1 reads GTSNPN; CDR2 reads SVGIG (reference sequence). Concerning this clonotype itself: The target antigen is unknown.

Random hexamers were used to reverse transcribe an amount of roughly 0.5 to 1 ug RNA. The CDR3 of TCR beta was amplified by immunoSEQ multiplex PCR across 54 Vbeta and 13 Jbeta. TCRdb recomputed calls from the immunoSEQ multiplex PCR reads with MiXCR, one row per CDR3 protein. The table has a few hundred thousand distinct CDR3 sequences, about 95% seen once. The sequence derives from a human donor with multiple sclerosis. The sequenced material came from CD4+ T cells from PBMCs. This chain links TRBV30 with TRBJ2-2, with a tentative D call TRBD2 (5 bases). The CDR3 here is CAWSRENTGELFF. CDR3 DNA: TGTGCCTGGAGTCGGGAGAACACCGGGGAGCTGTTTTTT. The full variable domain, in which reference TRBV30 and TRBJ2-2 provide the parts outside the CDR3, is SQTIHQWPATLVQPVGSPLSLECTVEGTSNPNLYWYRQAAGRGLQLLFYSVGIGQISSEVPQNLSASRPQDRQFILSSKKLLLSDSGFYLCAWSRENTGELFFGEGSRLTVL.